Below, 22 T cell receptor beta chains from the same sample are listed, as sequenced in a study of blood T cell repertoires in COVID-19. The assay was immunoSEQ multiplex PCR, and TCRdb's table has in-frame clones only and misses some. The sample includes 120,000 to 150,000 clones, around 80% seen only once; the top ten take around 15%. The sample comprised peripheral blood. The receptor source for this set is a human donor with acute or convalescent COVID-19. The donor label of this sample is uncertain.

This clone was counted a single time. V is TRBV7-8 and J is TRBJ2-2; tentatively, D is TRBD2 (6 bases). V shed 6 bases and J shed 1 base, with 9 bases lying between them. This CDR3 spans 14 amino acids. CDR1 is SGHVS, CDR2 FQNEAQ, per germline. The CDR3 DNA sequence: TGTGCCAGCAGGTTCGGGGGGAACACCGGGGAGCTGTTTTTT. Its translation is CASRFGGNTGELFF.

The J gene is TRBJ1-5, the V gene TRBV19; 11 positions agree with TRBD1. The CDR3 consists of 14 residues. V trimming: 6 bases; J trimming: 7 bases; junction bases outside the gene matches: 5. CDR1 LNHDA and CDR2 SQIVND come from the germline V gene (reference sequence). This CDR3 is CASRRTGGGQPQHF. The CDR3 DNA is TGTGCCAGTAGGCGGACAGGGGGCGGGCAGCCCCAGCATTTT.

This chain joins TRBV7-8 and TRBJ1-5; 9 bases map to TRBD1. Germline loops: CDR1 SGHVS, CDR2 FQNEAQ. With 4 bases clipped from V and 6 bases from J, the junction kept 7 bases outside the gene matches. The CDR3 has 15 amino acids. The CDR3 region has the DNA TGTGCCAGCAGCTCCGGGACAGGGAACGTTCAGCCCCAGCATTTT. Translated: CASSSGTGNVQPQHF. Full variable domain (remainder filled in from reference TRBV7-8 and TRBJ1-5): GAGVSQSPRYKVAKRGQDVALRCDPISGHVSLFWYQQALGQGPEFLTYFQNEAQLDKSGLPSDRFFAERPEGSVSTLKIQRTQQEDSAVYLCASSSGTGNVQPQHFGDGTRLSIL.

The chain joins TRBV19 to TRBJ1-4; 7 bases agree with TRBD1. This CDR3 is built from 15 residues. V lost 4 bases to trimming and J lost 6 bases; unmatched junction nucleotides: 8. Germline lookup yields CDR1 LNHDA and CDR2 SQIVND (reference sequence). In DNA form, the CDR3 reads TGTGCCAGTAGTAGAAACAGGGGTTCCGATGAAAAACTGTTTTTT. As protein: CASSRNRGSDEKLFF.

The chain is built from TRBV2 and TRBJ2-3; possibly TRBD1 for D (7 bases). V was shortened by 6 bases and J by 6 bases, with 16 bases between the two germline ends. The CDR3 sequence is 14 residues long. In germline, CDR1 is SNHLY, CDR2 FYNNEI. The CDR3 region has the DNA TGTGCCAGCAGGGGACAGACTAGACCCGATACGCAGTATTTT. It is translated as CASRGQTRPDTQYF. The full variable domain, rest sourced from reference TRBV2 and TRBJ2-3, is EPEVTQTPSHQVTQMGQEVILRCVPISNHLYFYWYRQILGQKVEFLVSFYNNEISEKSEIFDDQFSVERPDGSNFTLKIRSTKLEDSAMYFCASRGQTRPDTQYFGPGTRLTVL.

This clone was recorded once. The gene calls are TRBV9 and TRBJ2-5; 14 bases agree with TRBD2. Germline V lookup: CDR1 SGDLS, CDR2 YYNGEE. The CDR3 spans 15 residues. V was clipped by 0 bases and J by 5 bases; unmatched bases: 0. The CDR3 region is CASSVGLAGGETQYF. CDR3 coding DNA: TGTGCCAGCAGCGTAGGACTAGCGGGGGGGGAGACCCAGTACTTC.

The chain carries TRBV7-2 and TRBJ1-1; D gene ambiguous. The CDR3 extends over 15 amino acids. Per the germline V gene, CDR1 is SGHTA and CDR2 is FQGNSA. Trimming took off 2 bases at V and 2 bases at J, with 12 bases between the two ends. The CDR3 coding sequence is TGTGCCAGCAGCTTATTATCGGGTGGAAACACTGAAGCTTTCTTT. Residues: CASSLLSGGNTEAFF.

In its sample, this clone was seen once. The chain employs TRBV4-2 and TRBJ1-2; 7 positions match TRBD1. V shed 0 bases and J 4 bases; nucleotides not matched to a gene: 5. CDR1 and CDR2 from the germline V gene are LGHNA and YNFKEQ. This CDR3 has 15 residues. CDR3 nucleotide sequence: TGTGCCAGCAGCCAAGATCAGGGGGGCTTCTATGGCTACACCTTC. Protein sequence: CASSQDQGGFYGYTF.

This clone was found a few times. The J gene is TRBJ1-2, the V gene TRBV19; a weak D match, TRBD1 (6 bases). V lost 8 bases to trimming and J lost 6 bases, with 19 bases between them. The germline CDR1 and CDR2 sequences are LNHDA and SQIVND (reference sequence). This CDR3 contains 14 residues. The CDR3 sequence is CASSLLGAIHGYTF. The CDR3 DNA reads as TGTGCCAGTTCTCTTTTGGGGGCCATCCATGGCTACACCTTC.

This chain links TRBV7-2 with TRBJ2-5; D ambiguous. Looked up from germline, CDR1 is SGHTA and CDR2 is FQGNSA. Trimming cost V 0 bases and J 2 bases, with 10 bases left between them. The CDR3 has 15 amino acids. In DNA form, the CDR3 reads TGTGCCAGCAGCTTAGCTAGCTCAGTTCAAGAGACCCAGTACTTC. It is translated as CASSLASSVQETQYF.

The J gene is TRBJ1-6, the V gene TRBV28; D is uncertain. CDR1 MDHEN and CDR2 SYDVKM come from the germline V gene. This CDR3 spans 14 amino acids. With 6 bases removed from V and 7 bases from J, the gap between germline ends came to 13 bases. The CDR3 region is CASSTVGLNSPLHF. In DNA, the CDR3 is TGTGCCAGCAGCACCGTCGGTCTCAATTCACCCCTCCACTTT.

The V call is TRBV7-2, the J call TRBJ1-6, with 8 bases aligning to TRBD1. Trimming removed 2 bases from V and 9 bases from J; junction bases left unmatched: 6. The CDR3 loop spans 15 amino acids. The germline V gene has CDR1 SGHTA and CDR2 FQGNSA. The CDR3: CASSLSRTGSSPLHF. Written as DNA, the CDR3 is TGTGCCAGCAGCTTATCACGGACAGGGTCTTCACCCCTCCACTTT.

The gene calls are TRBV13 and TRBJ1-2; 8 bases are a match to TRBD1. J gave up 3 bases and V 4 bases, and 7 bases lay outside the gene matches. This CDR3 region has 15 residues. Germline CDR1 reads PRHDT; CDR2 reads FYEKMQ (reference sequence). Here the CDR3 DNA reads TGTGCCAGCAGCTCCCATAACAGGGGGGACTATGGCTACACCTTC. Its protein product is CASSSHNRGDYGYTF.

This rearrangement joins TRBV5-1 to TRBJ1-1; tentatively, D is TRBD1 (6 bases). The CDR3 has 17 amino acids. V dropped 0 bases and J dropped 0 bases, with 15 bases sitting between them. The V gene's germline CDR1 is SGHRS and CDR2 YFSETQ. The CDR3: CASSLDYRAGLNTEAFF. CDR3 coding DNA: TGCGCCAGCAGCTTGGATTACAGGGCAGGGCTGAACACTGAAGCTTTCTTT.

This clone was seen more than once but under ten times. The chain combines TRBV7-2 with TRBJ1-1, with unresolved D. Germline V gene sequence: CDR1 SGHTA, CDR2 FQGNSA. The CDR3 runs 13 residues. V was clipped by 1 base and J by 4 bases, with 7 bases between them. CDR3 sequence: CASSLGAGTEAFF. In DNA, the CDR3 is TGTGCCAGCAGCTTAGGTGCAGGCACTGAAGCTTTCTTT.

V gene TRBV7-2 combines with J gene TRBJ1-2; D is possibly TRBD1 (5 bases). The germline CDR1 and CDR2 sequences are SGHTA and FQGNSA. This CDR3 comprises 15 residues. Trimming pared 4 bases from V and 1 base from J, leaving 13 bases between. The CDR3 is CASSSSQGYNYGYTF. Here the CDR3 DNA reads TGTGCCAGCAGCTCATCTCAGGGATATAACTATGGCTACACCTTC.

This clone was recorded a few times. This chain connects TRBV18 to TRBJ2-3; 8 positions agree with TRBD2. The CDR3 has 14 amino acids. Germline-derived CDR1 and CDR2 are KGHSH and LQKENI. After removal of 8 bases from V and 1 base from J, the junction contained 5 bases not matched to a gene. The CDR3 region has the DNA TGTGCCAGCCGGGGGGGTATTGGCACAGATACGCAGTATTTT. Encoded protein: CASRGGIGTDTQYF.

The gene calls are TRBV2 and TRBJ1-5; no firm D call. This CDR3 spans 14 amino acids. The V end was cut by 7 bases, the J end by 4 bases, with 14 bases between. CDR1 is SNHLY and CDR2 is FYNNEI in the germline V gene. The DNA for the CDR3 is TGTGCCAGCACCCCGGGATGGAATAATCAGCCCCAGCATTTT. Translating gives CASTPGWNNQPQHF.

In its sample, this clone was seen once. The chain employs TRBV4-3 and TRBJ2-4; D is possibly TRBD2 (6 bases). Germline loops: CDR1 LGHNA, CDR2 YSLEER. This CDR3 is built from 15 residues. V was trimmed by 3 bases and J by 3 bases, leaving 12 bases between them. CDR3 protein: CASSQEEAGKNIQYF. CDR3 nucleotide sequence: TGCGCCAGCAGCCAGGAGGAAGCGGGCAAAAACATTCAGTACTTC.

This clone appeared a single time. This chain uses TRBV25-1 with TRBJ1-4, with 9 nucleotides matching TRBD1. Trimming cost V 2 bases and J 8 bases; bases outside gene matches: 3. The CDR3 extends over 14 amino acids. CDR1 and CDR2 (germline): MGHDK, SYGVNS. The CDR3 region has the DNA TGTGCCAGCAGTGAAGGACAGGGGTTGGAAAAACTGTTTTTT. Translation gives CASSEGQGLEKLFF. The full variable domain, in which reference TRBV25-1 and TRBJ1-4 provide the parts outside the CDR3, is EADIYQTPRYLVIGTGKKITLECSQTMGHDKMYWYQQDPGMELHLIHYSYGVNSTEKGDLSSESTVSRIRTEHFPLTLESARPSHTSQYLCASSEGQGLEKLFFGSGTQLSVL.

The CDR3 protein is CASSLDAGRGATEAFF. Written as DNA, the CDR3 is TGTGCCAGCAGCTTGGATGCGGGCAGGGGAGCCACTGAAGCTTTCTTT. The rearrangement joins TRBV5-4 to TRBJ1-1; TRBD1 is a possible D gene (6 bases). Trimming removed 0 bases from V and 4 bases from J, with 16 bases in between. The CDR3 is 16 residues long. Germline V gene data show CDR1 as SGHNT and CDR2 as YYREEE (reference sequence).

In nucleotides, the CDR3 is TGTGCCAGCACTGGGACAGGGCACTATGGCTACACCTTC. This gives the protein CASTGTGHYGYTF. This chain uses TRBV6-5 with TRBJ1-2; TRBD1 matches 9 bases. Germline-derived CDR1 and CDR2 are MNHEY and SVGAGI. The V segment lost 7 bases and the J segment 3 bases; nucleotides outside the gene matches: 3. The CDR3 length is 13 residues.